The next 16 T cell receptor beta chains were all read from a single sample in a study of cytotoxic CD8 clonotypes in ibrutinib-treated CLL. Method: immunoSEQ multiplex PCR; TCRdb's copy keeps in-frame clones and lacks some. The repertoire holds over 200,000 clones, with roughly 73% as singletons. The material sequenced was PBMCs, taken after 12 months of ibrutinib treatment. These receptor sequences come from a human donor with chronic lymphocytic leukemia.

V gene TRBV6-1 combines with J gene TRBJ1-5, with D maybe TRBD1 (5 bases). V lost 3 bases and J lost 7, with 16 bases in between. The CDR3 loop spans 15 amino acids. Germline loops: CDR1 MNHNS, CDR2 SASEGT. The DNA for the CDR3 is TGTGCCAGCAGTGAGGGCGGAGGACATCGGCAGCCCCAGCATTTT. Translating gives CASSEGGGHRQPQHF.

The chain has TRBV6-1 and TRBJ2-7; TRBD1 aligns across 9 bases. Germline CDR1 reads MNHNS; CDR2 reads SASEGT. The CDR3 spans 13 residues. V dropped 6 bases and J dropped 4; count of bases not matched to a gene: 4. The CDR3 bases are TGTGCCAGCAGACCCGGACAGGGGTACGAGCAGTACTTC. This translates into CASRPGQGYEQYF.

The chain is built from TRBV6-5 and TRBJ1-5, with D perhaps matching TRBD1 (5 bases). CDR1 and CDR2 from the germline V gene are MNHEY and SVGAGI. V was clipped by 4 bases and J by 0 bases, with 7 bases between them. CDR3 length: 14 amino acids. The CDR3 here is CASSLGLSNQPQHF. The CDR3 DNA is TGTGCCAGCAGTTTGGGACTTAGCAATCAGCCCCAGCATTTT.

The rearrangement uses TRBV28 and TRBJ1-1; 10 nucleotides align to TRBD1. The germline V gene has CDR1 MDHEN and CDR2 SYDVKM. V was pared by 4 bases and J by 5 bases, with 7 bases of the junction left unmatched. The CDR3 has 15 residues. This chain's CDR3 is CASSSTGTGDTEAFF. The CDR3 coding sequence is TGTGCCAGCAGTTCTACCGGGACAGGGGATACTGAAGCTTTCTTT.

This clone was counted many times. The chain couples TRBV7-8 to TRBJ1-1; TRBD1 might be the D (6 bases). CDR3 size: 14 residues. Germline CDR1 is SGHVS and CDR2 is FQNEAQ. Deletions cut 4 bases from V and 4 bases from J, with 13 bases between. The CDR3 DNA reads as TGTGCCAGCAGCTCCTACGGACAGTTCACTGAAGCTTTCTTT. It codes for CASSSYGQFTEAFF.

The V and J genes are TRBV28 and TRBJ1-6, with 7 bases lining up with TRBD1. This CDR3 has 17 residues. V gave up 6 bases and J gave up 4 bases; unmatched junction bases: 12. CDR1 and CDR2 (germline): MDHEN, SYDVKM. The CDR3 region has the DNA TGTGCCAGCAGCCAGGGGGGTGACGGAGCTTATAATTCACCCCTCCACTTT. Its translation is CASSQGGDGAYNSPLHF.

The DNA of the CDR3 is TGTGCCAGCAGTTTTGTTAATACGCAGTATTTT. This sequence encodes CASSFVNTQYF. The V call is TRBV5-6, the J call TRBJ2-3; D gene unclear. Germline loops: CDR1 SGHDT, CDR2 YYEEEE. CDR3 length: 11 amino acids. Trimming took off 5 bases at V and 7 bases at J, with 8 bases between the two ends.

The genes are TRBV9 and TRBJ2-5, with TRBD2 identical over 12 bases. Germline-derived CDR1 and CDR2 are SGDLS and YYNGEE. V was clipped by 0 bases and J by 1 base; unmatched bases: 4. This CDR3 region has 17 residues. Here the CDR3 reads CASSVGTSGNLQETQYF. CDR3 DNA: TGTGCCAGCAGCGTAGGGACTAGCGGGAACCTCCAAGAGACCCAGTACTTC.

V usage is TRBV28 and J usage is TRBJ1-3, with D perhaps TRBD1 (5 bases). This CDR3 is 14 amino acids long. Germline V lookup: CDR1 MDHEN, CDR2 SYDVKM. V lost 7 bases, J lost 4 bases, and 14 bases lay in between. The CDR3 reads CASTLGGRGNTIYF. CDR3 nucleotide sequence: TGTGCCAGCACCCTCGGGGGTCGCGGAAACACCATATATTTT. Full variable domain (remainder filled in from reference TRBV28 and TRBJ1-3): DVKVTQSSRYLVKRTGEKVFLECVQDMDHENMFWYRQDPGLGLRLIYFSYDVKMKEKGDIPEGYSVSREKKERFSLILESASTNQTSMYLCASTLGGRGNTIYFGEGSWLTVV.

The genes are TRBV25-1 and TRBJ1-4, with TRBD1 as a possible D gene (6 bases). Germline V lookup: CDR1 MGHDK, CDR2 SYGVNS. Deletions cut 6 bases from V and 6 bases from J, with 17 bases between. The CDR3 spans 15 residues. The CDR3 DNA reads TGTGCCAGCAGCCTAGCAGGGGCGCGGGATGAAAAACTGTTTTTT. This gives the protein CASSLAGARDEKLFF.

This chain uses TRBV5-1 with TRBJ1-4, with D maybe TRBD1 (6 bases). Per the germline V gene, CDR1 is SGHRS and CDR2 is YFSETQ. There are 14 residues in the CDR3. Trimming shortened V by 1 base and J by 10 bases, and 14 bases separated the two germline ends. The CDR3 sequence is CASSLQGTQAKLFF. The CDR3 DNA sequence: TGCGCCAGCAGCTTGCAGGGGACTCAGGCAAAACTGTTTTTT.

Only a few counts were recorded for this clone. One end of the junction does not line up with germline, which may come from a read error. J is TRBJ1-2 and V is TRBV28, with D unclear. The CDR3 runs 12 residues. CDR1 MDHEN and CDR2 SYDVKM come from the germline V gene. CDR3 residues: CASSLSGSGYTF. The CDR3 DNA follows: TGTGCCAGCAGCTTATCCGGGAGCGGCTACACCTTC.

The rearrangement uses TRBV2 and TRBJ1-2; 7 positions agree with TRBD1. CDR1 is SNHLY and CDR2 is FYNNEI in the germline V gene. CDR3 length: 14 amino acids. The V gene end was trimmed by 3 bases and the J gene end by 0 bases; junction bases not matched to a gene: 1. This CDR3 reads CASSDDRANYGYTF. Here the CDR3 DNA reads TGTGCCAGCAGTGATGACAGGGCTAACTATGGCTACACCTTC.

The rearrangement uses TRBV29-1 and TRBJ1-2; D is uncertain. Trimming shortened V by 7 bases and J by 2 bases, and 8 bases separated the two germline ends. The CDR3 extends over 11 amino acids. Germline values: CDR1 SQVTM, CDR2 ANQGSEA. The CDR3 DNA follows: TGCAGCGCCGGCCAAAACTATGGCTACACCTTC. It translates to CSAGQNYGYTF.

The rearrangement joins TRBV28 to TRBJ2-3, with a tentative D call TRBD2 (7 bases). Trimming pared 7 bases from V and 3 bases from J, leaving 23 bases between. The CDR3 has 17 residues. Per the germline V gene, CDR1 is MDHEN and CDR2 is SYDVKM. The CDR3 sequence is CASTLGGAGEVTDTQYF. DNA of the CDR3: TGTGCCAGCACTCTTGGGGGGGCGGGAGAGGTAACAGATACGCAGTATTTT.

This clone was seen just once. This chain links TRBV25-1 with TRBJ2-1, with D uncertain. Germline V gene data show CDR1 as MGHDK and CDR2 as SYGVNS. CDR3 length: 13 residues. Trimming shortened V by 4 bases and J by 0 bases, and 4 bases separated the two germline ends. CDR3: CASSASSYNEQFF. DNA of the CDR3: TGTGCCAGCAGTGCGAGCTCCTACAATGAGCAGTTCTTC.